A selection of T cell receptor beta chains follows, all from one sample in a study of cytomegalovirus exposure and HLA in healthy donors. Sequenced by immunoSEQ multiplex PCR; TCRdb stores in-frame clones only, minus some. The sample records some 180,000 clones, roughly 85% being singletons. The sample consisted of PBMCs. Receptors were obtained from a woman aged 50 to 60 in good health and CMV-seronegative. Each CDR3 is given with its conserved first and last residue. A D gene is named only where the DNA matches it firmly. Clone size is given for some rows only: seen once, a few or many times, or a class if the clone is expanded.

D	size	V	J	DNA	CDR3
TRBD2	-	TRBV27	TRBJ2-1	TGTGCCAGCAGTTTGAGCGGGAGCACAGATATTTACAATGAGCAGTTCTTC	CASSLSGSTDIYNEQFF
-	-	TRBV28	TRBJ1-2	TGTGCCAGCAGCCTTCCCTGGGCTTCCTATGGCTACACCTTC	CASSLPWASYGYTF
-	-	TRBV5-1	TRBJ2-2	TGCGCCAGCAGCTTTAATGCCGGGAGCGCTGGGGAGCTGTTTTTT	CASSFNAGSAGELFF
TRBD1	-	TRBV11-1	TRBJ1-5	TGTGCCAGCAGCCCGAGGGACAGCCGGTCGCCCCAGCATTTT	CASSPRDSRSPQHF
TRBD1	-	TRBV5-8	TRBJ2-3	TGTGCCAGCAGCTTGGCAGGGGGCTCCACAGATACGCAGTATTTT	CASSLAGGSTDTQYF
TRBD2	-	TRBV7-9	TRBJ2-5	TGTGCCAGCAGCTTATCCAGCGGGAGAGAGACCCAGTACTTC	CASSLSSGRETQYF
-	-	TRBV18	TRBJ1-1	TGTGCCAGCTCACCAGAAGGACAACACGCTGACGCTTTCTTT	CASSPEGQHADAFF
TRBD2	-	TRBV28	TRBJ2-7	TGTGCCAGCAGATCGACGGATATAGCGGGGGGCTACGAGCAGTACTTC	CASRSTDIAGGYEQYF
-	-	TRBV28	TRBJ2-7	TGTGCCAGCACCCTTCAGGGCCTGGACTCCTACGAGCAGTACTTC	CASTLQGLDSYEQYF
-	-	TRBV7-9	TRBJ1-1	TGTGCCAGCAGCTTACGGGGGGGTAGTACTGAAGCTTTCTTT	CASSLRGGSTEAFF
-	-	TRBV11-1	TRBJ2-7	TGTGCCAGCAGCCCCCGTTCGTACGAGCAGTACTTC	CASSPRSYEQYF
-	-	TRBV5-1	TRBJ2-2	TGCGCCAGCAGCTTGGATGTGAATCAGGGCAGGGTCGGGGAGCTGTTTTTT	CASSLDVNQGRVGELFF
TRBD2	-	TRBV9	TRBJ2-3	TGTGCCAGCAGCGTGTACGGGACTAACACAGATACGCAGTATTTT	CASSVYGTNTDTQYF
TRBD2	-	TRBV19	TRBJ2-3	TGTGCCAGTAGTATTAGGACTAGCGGGACCAGCAATACGCAGTATTTT	CASSIRTSGTSNTQYF
-	-	TRBV18	TRBJ2-7	TGTGCCAGCTCACCAAACCCAGGGAAATCGGGCGAGCAGTACTTC	CASSPNPGKSGEQYF
TRBD1	-	TRBV2	TRBJ1-5	TGTGCCAGCAGTGAAGCCAACAGGGGGTGGATTGGGAATCAGCCCCAGCATTTT	CASSEANRGWIGNQPQHF
-	-	TRBV4-1	TRBJ1-4	TGCGCCAGCAGCCAAGGTCTCAAACAGGTTAATGAAAAACTGTTTTTT	CASSQGLKQVNEKLFF
-	-	TRBV28	TRBJ2-5	TGTGCCAGCTACCACCGGGACCAAGAGACCCAGTACTTC	CASYHRDQETQYF
-	-	TRBV28	TRBJ2-2	TGTGCCAGCACCTCATGGGGGGTCACCGGGGAGCTGTTTTTT	CASTSWGVTGELFF
TRBD2	-	TRBV14	TRBJ2-3	TGTGCCAGCAGCCAACGGGCTAGCGGGTTTAGCACAGATACGCAGTATTTT	CASSQRASGFSTDTQYF
TRBD1	-	TRBV7-9	TRBJ1-5	TGTGCCAGCAGCCGACAGGGGAATCAGCCCCAGCATTTT	CASSRQGNQPQHF
-	-	TRBV18	TRBJ1-2	TGTGCCAGCTCACCACTAAGTGAAGGACACTCGAACTATGGCTACACCTTC	CASSPLSEGHSNYGYTF
-	-	TRBV7-9	TRBJ1-2	TGTGCCAGCAGCTTAGCGGAGGGCTTGAAGTCCTATGGCTACACCTTC	CASSLAEGLKSYGYTF
TRBD1	once	TRBV2	TRBJ2-2	TGTGCCAGCAGTGGAGGGACAGGGGTCACCGGGGAGCTGTTTTTT	CASSGGTGVTGELFF
-	-	TRBV28	TRBJ2-7	TGTGCAACTCAGGACGGGAGTAGACGGGGTTTTTACGAGCAGTACTTC	CATQDGSRRGFYEQYF
TRBD2	-	TRBV7-2	TRBJ2-2	TGTGCCAGCAGCCCGGTCCTAGCGGGAGGGGTCGGGGAGCTGTTTTTT	CASSPVLAGGVGELFF
-	-	TRBV28	TRBJ1-5	TGTGCCAGCAGTTTATCTGGCGGCCGCAATCAGCCCCAGCATTTT	CASSLSGGRNQPQHF
-	-	TRBV19	TRBJ1-3	TGTGCCAGTAGAACAGGAATCTCTGGAAACACCATATATTTT	CASRTGISGNTIYF
TRBD2	-	TRBV5-1	TRBJ2-6	TGCGCCAGCAGCTTACGGGGGGCTGGGGCCAACGTCCTGACTTTC	CASSLRGAGANVLTF
-	-	TRBV6-5	TRBJ1-2	TGTGCCAGCAGTTACTCGAGCGGCTTCTATGGCTACACCTTC	CASSYSSGFYGYTF
TRBD1	-	TRBV2	TRBJ1-5	TGTGCCAACAGGGGGGACAGACACTGGCCCCAGCATTTT	CANRGDRHWPQHF
TRBD1	-	TRBV5-4	TRBJ1-5	TGTGCCAGCAGCCGCGACAGGGATCAGCCCCAGCATTTT	CASSRDRDQPQHF
-	-	TRBV7-2	TRBJ2-7	TGTGCCAGCAGTTTTTACGCGGGGATCTACGAGCAGTACTTC	CASSFYAGIYEQYF
-	-	TRBV27	TRBJ2-2	TGTGCCAGCAGTTTACAAGCTCACACCGGGGAGCTGTTTTTT	CASSLQAHTGELFF
TRBD1	few	TRBV19	TRBJ2-1	TGTGCCAGTAGCTACCCTTGGGTGGACAGGCGCTACAATGAGCAGTTCTTC	CASSYPWVDRRYNEQFF
TRBD2	once	TRBV2	TRBJ2-5	TGTGCCAGGGGATACCTAGCGGGAGGGCCTGGAGAGACCCAGTACTTC	CARGYLAGGPGETQYF
-	-	TRBV7-2	TRBJ1-1	TGTGCCAGCAGCTTAAGGGGAGGGGACACTGAAGCTTTCTTT	CASSLRGGDTEAFF